This T cell receptor beta chain comes out of a study of CD8 T cells in Susac syndrome. Study-level results: The study's TCR sequencing and HLA analysis covered a relatively small number of individuals, and the study acknowledged this.

The multiple sclerosis controls were treatment-naive patients, and their relapsing-remitting disease was stable or active. In contrast to the negatively isolated CD8+ and CD4+ T cells, TEMRA cells were FACS-enriched. An amount of RNA that ranged from roughly 0.5 to 1 ug was reverse transcribed with random hexamers. The method of amplification for TCR beta CDR3 was immunoSEQ multiplex PCR, covering 54 Vbeta and 13 Jbeta. TCRdb re-called the immunoSEQ multiplex PCR reads with MiXCR, one entry per CDR3 protein. In the table there are 300,000 or so distinct CDR3 sequences, approximately 90% of which are singletons. To note about this clonotype: Antigen: not known.

Trimming removed 5 bases from V and 7 bases from J, with 15 bases in between. Per germline, CDR1 SEHNR and CDR2 FQNEAQ (reference sequence). The CDR3 totals 13 residues. The sequence came from a human donor with multiple sclerosis. Sequencing input: CD4+ T cells from PBMCs. This chain connects TRBV7-9 to TRBJ2-7; D may be TRBD1 or TRBD2 (5 bases each). The CDR3 region is CASSIPGPVEQYF. The CDR3 bases are TGTGCCAGCAGCATACCGGGGCCCGTGGAGCAGTACTTC.